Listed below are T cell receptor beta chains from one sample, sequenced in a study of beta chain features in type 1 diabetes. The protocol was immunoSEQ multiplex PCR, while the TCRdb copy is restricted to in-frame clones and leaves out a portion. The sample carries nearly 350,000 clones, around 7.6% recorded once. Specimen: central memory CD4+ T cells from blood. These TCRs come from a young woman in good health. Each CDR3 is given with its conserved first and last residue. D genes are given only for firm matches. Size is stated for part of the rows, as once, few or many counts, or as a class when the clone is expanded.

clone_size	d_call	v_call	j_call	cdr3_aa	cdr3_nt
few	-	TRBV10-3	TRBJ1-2	CAIWDSIQDAYGYTF	TGTGCCATCTGGGACTCCATCCAAGACGCCTATGGCTACACCTTC
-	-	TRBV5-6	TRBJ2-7	CASSQLGGQNYEQYF	TGTGCCAGCAGCCAGCTGGGGGGACAGAACTACGAGCAGTACTTC
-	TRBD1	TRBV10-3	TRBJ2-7	CAIMRTGGSYEQYF	TGTGCCATCATGAGGACAGGGGGGTCCTACGAGCAGTACTTC
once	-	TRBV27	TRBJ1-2	CASRRRGFGYTF	TGTGCCAGCAGGAGACGGGGGTTTGGCTACACCTTC
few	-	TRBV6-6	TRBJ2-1	CASRTTQGNNEQFF	TGTGCCAGCAGGACGACCCAAGGGAACAATGAGCAGTTCTTC
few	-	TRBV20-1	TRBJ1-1	CSAAVWTEAFF	TGCAGTGCAGCCGTGTGGACTGAAGCTTTCTTT
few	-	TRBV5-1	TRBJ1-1	CASRNQGSTEAFF	TGCGCCAGCAGGAATCAGGGGAGCACTGAAGCTTTCTTT
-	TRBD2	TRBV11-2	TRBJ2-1	CASSLMGLAGNEQFF	TGTGCCAGCAGCTTAATGGGACTAGCGGGCAATGAGCAGTTCTTC
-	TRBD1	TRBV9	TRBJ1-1	CASSVAVGQGSKNTEAFF	TGTGCCAGCAGCGTAGCGGTGGGACAGGGTTCGAAGAACACTGAAGCTTTCTTT
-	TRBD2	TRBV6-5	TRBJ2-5	CASSYELAGDGGTQYF	TGTGCCAGCAGTTACGAACTAGCGGGAGACGGCGGGACCCAGTACTTC
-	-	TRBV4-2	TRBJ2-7	CASSQVESGTRRGRRYYEQYF	TGTGCCAGCAGCCAAGTTGAATCGGGGACTCGTAGGGGGAGGAGGTACTACGAGCAGTACTTC
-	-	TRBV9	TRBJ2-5	CASSVGRTQRGYQETQYF	TGTGCCAGCAGCGTAGGCCGGACTCAACGTGGGTACCAAGAGACCCAGTACTTC
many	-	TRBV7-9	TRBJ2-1	CASSLGTSRNEQFF	TGTGCCAGCAGCTTAGGCACTAGCCGGAATGAGCAGTTCTTC
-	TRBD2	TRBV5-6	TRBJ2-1	CASSLRSLAGFSEQFF	TGTGCCAGCAGCTTGAGAAGCCTAGCGGGATTCAGTGAGCAGTTCTTC
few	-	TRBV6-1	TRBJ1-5	CASRSNSNQPQHF	TGTGCCAGCCGTTCTAATAGCAATCAGCCCCAGCATTTT
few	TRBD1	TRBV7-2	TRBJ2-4	CASSSPGQGKNIQYF	TGTGCCAGCAGCTCGCCGGGACAGGGTAAAAACATTCAGTACTTC
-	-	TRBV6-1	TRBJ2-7	CASSEADTGTSYEQYF	TGTGCCAGCAGTGAAGCCGACACCGGGACCTCCTACGAGCAGTACTTC
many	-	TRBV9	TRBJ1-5	CASSVGGGNQPQHF	TGTGCCAGCAGCGTAGGCGGGGGTAATCAGCCCCAGCATTTT
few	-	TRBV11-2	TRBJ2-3	CASRGEADTQYF	TGTGCCAGCAGGGGAGAGGCAGATACGCAGTATTTT
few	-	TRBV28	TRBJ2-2	CASSLARRSFANTGELFF	TGTGCCAGCAGTTTGGCCAGACGAAGCTTCGCGAACACCGGGGAGCTGTTTTTT
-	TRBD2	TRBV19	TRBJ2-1	CASSFRLADFEQFF	TGTGCCAGTAGTTTCAGACTAGCAGACTTTGAGCAGTTCTTC
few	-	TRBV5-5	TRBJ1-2	CASSLDGTQEANYGYTF	TGTGCCAGCAGCTTGGATGGGACACAAGAAGCTAACTATGGCTACACCTTC
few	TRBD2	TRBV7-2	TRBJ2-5	CASRPTPGLAGRRQETQYF	TGTGCCAGCAGACCTACACCGGGACTAGCGGGACGCCGCCAAGAGACCCAGTACTTC
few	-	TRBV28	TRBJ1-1	CASSLTIGGNTEAFF	TGTGCCAGCAGCCTAACGATAGGGGGGAACACTGAAGCTTTCTTT
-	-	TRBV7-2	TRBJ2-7	CASSLAREYEQYF	TGTGCCAGCAGCTTAGCAAGGGAGTACGAGCAGTACTTC
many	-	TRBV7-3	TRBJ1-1	CASSLTRNTEAFF	TGTGCCAGCAGCTTAACCAGGAACACTGAAGCTTTCTTT
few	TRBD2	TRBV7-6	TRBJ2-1	CASSLVPLAGAYNEQFF	TGTGCCAGCAGCCTTGTTCCCCTAGCGGGAGCCTACAATGAGCAGTTCTTC
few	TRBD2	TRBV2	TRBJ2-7	CASRPSGSTGEQYF	TGTGCCAGCAGGCCTAGCGGGAGTACGGGCGAGCAGTACTTC
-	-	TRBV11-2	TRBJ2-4	CASSLGSLQAKNIQYF	TGTGCCAGCAGCTTAGGGAGTCTGCAGGCCAAAAACATTCAGTACTTC
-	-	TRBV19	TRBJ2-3	CATKTSGYRTDTQYF	TGTGCCACCAAGACATCAGGGTACCGCACAGATACGCAGTATTTT
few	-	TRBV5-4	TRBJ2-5	CASSQDWRGGKGTQYF	TGTGCCAGCAGCCAAGATTGGCGAGGGGGTAAGGGGACCCAGTACTTC
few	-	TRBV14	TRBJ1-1	CASSQDFGVTEAFF	TGTGCCAGCAGCCAAGATTTTGGAGTGACTGAAGCTTTCTTT
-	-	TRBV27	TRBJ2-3	CASRTNLDYRPDTQYF	TGTGCCAGCAGGACGAATTTGGACTATAGACCAGATACGCAGTATTTT
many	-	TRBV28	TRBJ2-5	CASSPPWGYQETQYF	TGTGCCAGCAGCCCTCCATGGGGGTACCAAGAGACCCAGTACTTC
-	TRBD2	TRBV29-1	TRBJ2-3	CSGQTSGPRDTQYF	TGCAGCGGCCAGACTAGCGGCCCTAGAGATACGCAGTATTTT
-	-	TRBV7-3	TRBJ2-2	CASSFLKSGELFF	TGTGCCAGCAGCTTTCTGAAAAGCGGGGAGCTGTTTTTT
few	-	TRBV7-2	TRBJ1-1	CASSLGGSNTEAFF	TGTGCCAGCAGCTTAGGGGGGTCCAACACTGAAGCTTTCTTT
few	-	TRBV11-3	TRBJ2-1	CASASGSSYNEQFF	TGTGCCAGCGCTTCTGGGAGCTCCTACAATGAGCAGTTCTTC
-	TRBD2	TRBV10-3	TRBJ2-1	CAISLLGAGDNEQFF	TGTGCCATCAGCCTCCTTGGAGCGGGGGACAATGAGCAGTTCTTC
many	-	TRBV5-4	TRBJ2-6	CASSVSANSGANVLTF	TGTGCCAGCAGCGTAAGTGCCAACTCTGGGGCCAACGTCCTGACTTTC
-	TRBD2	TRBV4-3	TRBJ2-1	CASSQDSSGNNEQFF	TGCGCCAGCAGCCAAGACTCTAGCGGGAACAATGAGCAGTTCTTC
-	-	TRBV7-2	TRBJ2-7	CASSLPDARGLEQYF	TGTGCCAGCAGCTTACCCGATGCCCGGGGGCTGGAGCAGTACTTC
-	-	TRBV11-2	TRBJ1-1	CASSSTTTGTEAFF	TGTGCCAGCAGCTCCACGACGACAGGAACTGAAGCTTTCTTT
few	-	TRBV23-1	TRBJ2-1	CASSQTRHNEQFF	TGCGCCAGCAGTCAAACTAGACACAATGAGCAGTTCTTC
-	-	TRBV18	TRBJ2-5	CASSPGILNTGTQYF	TGTGCCAGCTCACCAGGGATACTAAATACAGGGACCCAGTACTTC
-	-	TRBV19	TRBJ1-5	CASSIDKSQGIGNQPQHF	TGTGCCAGTAGTATAGACAAGTCACAGGGTATCGGCAATCAGCCCCAGCATTTT
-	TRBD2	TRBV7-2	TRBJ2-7	CASSLASGRGTYEQYF	TGTGCCAGCAGCTTAGCGAGCGGGAGAGGCACCTACGAGCAGTACTTC
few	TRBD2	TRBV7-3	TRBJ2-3	CASSLLAGTDTQYF	TGTGCCAGCAGCTTACTAGCGGGCACAGATACGCAGTATTTT
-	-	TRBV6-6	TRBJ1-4	CASENQRGTWGKKLFF	TGTGCCAGCGAGAACCAGCGGGGTACATGGGGGAAAAAACTGTTTTTT
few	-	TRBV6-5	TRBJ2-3	CASSPRSEVDTQYF	TGTGCCAGCAGTCCGCGGAGTGAAGTGGATACGCAGTATTTT
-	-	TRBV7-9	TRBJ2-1	CASSPRPVGGARHYNEQFF	TGTGCCAGCAGCCCCCGGCCCGTGGGGGGGGCGCGTCATTACAATGAGCAGTTCTTC
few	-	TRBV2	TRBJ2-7	CASSEASYSEQYF	TGTGCCAGCAGTGAAGCCAGCTACTCCGAGCAGTACTTC